The clone carrying this TCR beta chain was seen only once. Its antigen is currently unknown. The CDR3 runs to 14 residues. Germline V gene data show CDR1 as MNHEY and CDR2 as SVGEGT. V was trimmed by 3 bases and J by 5 bases, leaving 12 bases between them. The data were obtained in a study of response to subunit inactivated influenza vaccine. Study results and limitations: Authors suggested each seasonal influenza vaccination recruits few new T cells.

TCRdb fed the RT-PCR reads into MiXCR, producing one record per CDR3 protein. The sample yields 600,000 to 850,000 distinct CDR3 sequences, 14% seen once. J is TRBJ2-3 and V is TRBV6-2 or TRBV6-3; the D is unclear. The sequence derives from a man between 45 and 60 years old who received an inactivated influenza vaccine. The material sequenced was PBMCs from blood, taken less than 15 days before vaccination. Here the CDR3 reads CASSYSGYKDTQYF. The CDR3 DNA follows: TGTGCCAGCAGTTATTCCGGGTACAAAGATACGCAGTATTTT.